The 11 T cell receptor beta chains reported below all come from one sample, sequenced in a study of T cells in Graves' hyperthyroidism and ophthalmopathy. Using RNA transcripts as the source, TCR beta CDR3 regions were amplified. A set of HTBI primers served as the primers for a first-round RT-PCR of the TCR CDR3. TCRdb redid the calling of the multiplex PCR reads with MiXCR, one entry per CDR3 protein. Of around 33,000 distinct CDR3 sequences listed, less than 50% are singletons. The specimen was blood. Receptors originate from a woman between 45 and 60 years old with Graves' hyperthyroidism that later progressed to Graves' ophthalmopathy.

Only one count was recorded for this clonotype. V gene TRBV10-2 combines with J gene TRBJ2-7; TRBD2 might be the D (6 bases). The J call is in doubt because the DNA end fits TRBJ2-5 better. The CDR3 is 12 residues long. The germline V gene has CDR1 WSHSY and CDR2 SAAADI. CDR3 DNA: TGCGCCAGCTCGACTAGTTCGGTGACCCAGTACTTC. As protein: CASSTSSVTQYF.

The rearrangement uses TRBV6-5 and TRBJ2-7; 10 bases line up with TRBD1. The J segment lost 5 bases and the V segment lost 8 bases, leaving 6 bases of the junction unmatched. This CDR3 comprises 13 residues. Germline values: CDR1 MNHEY, CDR2 SVGAGI. As DNA, the CDR3 is TGTGCCAGCCGCGACAGGGGGCTCCACGAGCAGTACTTC. Protein: CASRDRGLHEQYF.

This clonotype was seen many times. J is TRBJ2-7 and V is TRBV5-6, with TRBD1 matching 8 bases. Trimming took 2 bases from V and 4 from J; bases not matched to a gene: 2. Germline loops: CDR1 SGHDT, CDR2 YYEEEE. The CDR3 totals 13 residues. The CDR3 DNA is TGTGCCAGCAGCTTAGGGACAGGATACGAGCAGTACTTC. This gives the protein CASSLGTGYEQYF.

CDR3 bases: TGTGCCACCAGTGATTCGACTAGCGGGAGCGACGAGCAGTACTTC. This codes for CATSDSTSGSDEQYF. V gene TRBV24-1 combines with J gene TRBJ2-7; 12 bases fit TRBD2. The CDR3 length is 15 residues. V shed 2 bases, J shed 5 bases, and the junction held 3 bases outside the gene matches. The germline gives CDR1 KGHDR, CDR2 SFDVKD.

The chain uses TRBV2 and TRBJ1-2; no clear D gene. Trimming removed 6 bases from V and 12 bases from J, with 11 bases in between. The CDR3 extends over 10 amino acids. The germline CDR1 and CDR2 sequences are SNHLY and FYNNEI. The CDR3 spells CASRSTRDTF. The DNA of the CDR3 is TGTGCCAGCAGGAGTACTCGGGACACCTTC.

The V call is TRBV7-2, the J call TRBJ2-3; 7 nucleotides align to TRBD2. CDR3 length: 12 residues. V shed 5 bases, J shed 11 bases, and the junction held 7 bases outside the gene matches. Germline CDR1 and CDR2: SGHTA and FQGNSA. CDR3: CASSPRLAEQYF. The CDR3 DNA is TGTGCCAGCAGCCCGCGACTAGCTGAGCAGTATTTT.

This clonotype was observed many times. The chain employs TRBV4-3 and TRBJ2-4, with D possibly matching TRBD2 (5 bases). Trimming stripped 3 bases from V and 0 bases from J, with 15 bases between. The CDR3 is made up of 17 amino acids. Germline V CDR1 and CDR2: LGHNA, YSLEER. CDR3 sequence reads: CASSHNLIALAKNIQYF. The CDR3 DNA sequence: TGCGCCAGCAGCCACAACCTCATAGCGTTAGCCAAAAACATTCAGTACTTC.

The chain recombines TRBV7-6 with TRBJ1-2, with D hard to call. CDR3 size: 16 residues. Germline values: CDR1 SGHVS, CDR2 FNYEAQ. The germline V and J ends were trimmed by 5 bases and 2 bases, with 18 bases remaining between them. The CDR3 DNA reads TGTGCCAGCAGCCCTAGTACTGGGATTCGAAACTATGGCTACACCTTC. As protein: CASSPSTGIRNYGYTF. The whole variable domain, filled in from reference TRBV7-6 and TRBJ1-2, reads GAGVSQSPRYKVTKRGQDVALRCDPISGHVSLYWYRQALGQGPEFLTYFNYEAQQDKSGLPNDRFSAERPEGSISTLTIQRTEQRDSAMYRCASSPSTGIRNYGYTFGSGTRLTVV.

Comments on this clonotype: One end of the junction varies from germline; a read error may be responsible. The chain carries TRBV20-1 and TRBJ2-1; D call uncertain. CDR1 and CDR2 from the germline V gene are DFQATT and SNEGSKA (reference sequence). CDR3 length equals 13 residues. The CDR3 DNA is TGCAGTGCTAGAGGTGGCTCCTCCAATGAGCAGTTCTTC. It is translated as CSARGGSSNEQFF.

On this clonotype: Relative to the germline gene, one junction end is altered; a read error may explain this. The chain carries TRBV12-3 or TRBV12-4 and TRBJ2-3; D is possibly TRBD1 (5 bases). This CDR3 spans 14 amino acids. The CDR3 region has the DNA TGTGCCAGCAGCCCTACAGGCGTCACAGATACGCAGGATTTT. It specifies CASSPTGVTDTQDF.

This clonotype showed up many times. The gene calls are TRBV30 and TRBJ1-2; 7 nucleotides match TRBD1. CDR1 is GTSNPN, CDR2 SVGIG, per germline (reference sequence). V was pared by 0 bases and J by 4 bases, with 5 bases of the junction left unmatched. The CDR3 runs 14 residues. CDR3 sequence reads: CAWSVSGQLYGYTF. CDR3 coding DNA: TGTGCCTGGAGTGTATCGGGACAGCTCTATGGCTACACCTTC.